The clone carrying this T cell receptor (beta chain) was seen more than once but under ten times. Profiling relied on immunoSEQ multiplex PCR, and the TCRdb table lists in-frame clones only, not all of them. Here the sample spans 24,000 or so clones, 75% to 90% being singletons. This specimen belongs to a study of T cells in localized non-small cell lung cancer. Germline V gene sequence: CDR1 MNHEY, CDR2 SMNVEV (reference sequence). The CDR3 totals 18 residues. The V segment lost 3 bases and the J segment 10 bases; nucleotides outside the gene matches: 17. This clonotype was obtained from a female donor of 60 years or more with stage I lung adenocarcinoma. This sequence joins TRBV27 and TRBJ1-6, with 8 bases matching TRBD1. Sequences were derived from peripheral blood, sampled before any cancer treatment. The CDR3 region has the DNA TGTGCCAGCAGTTTTAGGACAGGGTCGGGGGCTGGCGGGTCACCCCTCCACTTT. Its protein is CASSFRTGSGAGGSPLHF.